This T cell receptor beta chain was recovered during a study of identical twins. This clonotype showed up many times. Its antigen is still unknown. The ends lost 2 bases at V and 7 bases at J; junction bases unmatched: 9. CDR3 size: 16 residues. CDR1 and CDR2 from the germline V gene are SGHTA and FQGNSA. Template switching added a universal primer site, and cDNA bore unique molecular identifiers. TCRdb recomputed calls from the 5' RACE reads with MiXCR, one row per CDR3 protein. This table holds 250,000 to 300,000 distinct CDR3 sequences, 6.5% to 9.5% found once. Findings and limits, study-wide: The analysis was cross-sectional rather than longitudinal within donors.

The sample was also reused in another study, on yellow fever vaccine responses in identical twins.

Sequences were obtained from CD8+ T cells sorted from blood. This receptor was obtained from a woman aged 18-29 years in good health. This sequence joins TRBV7-2 and TRBJ2-7; 12 bases match TRBD2. CDR3 bases: TGTGCCAGCAGCTTAAGACCTAGCGGGGGGGGTAGGGAGCAGTACTTC. Translating gives CASSLRPSGGGREQYF.